This T cell receptor beta chain was identified during a study of cytomegalovirus exposure and HLA in healthy donors. With respect to this clone: Antigen specificity is unknown.

PCR primers comprised 60 Vbeta and 13 Jbeta primers. Clones were read by immunoSEQ multiplex PCR, and TCRdb kept only the in-frame ones, dropping some. The sample shows under 200,000 clones, 70% to 80% of them seen only once. Trimming cost V 2 bases and J 7 bases; bases outside gene matches: 10. The V gene's germline CDR1 is LNHNV and CDR2 YYDKDF (reference sequence). The CDR3 runs 16 residues. Study-wide points: The number of N-insertions in an Asian-associated ancestry cluster was reportedly below the roughly 670-donor mean in a later analysis.

Material for sequencing was PBMCs. The sequence was collected from a man younger than 30 in good health and CMV-seropositive. J is TRBJ2-3 and V is TRBV15; 9 bases are a match to TRBD2. CDR3 amino acids: CATSRLSSGVGYTQYF. The CDR3, as DNA: TGTGCCACCAGCAGATTGTCTAGCGGGGTGGGATATACGCAGTATTTT. Complete variable domain (other parts from reference TRBV15 and TRBJ2-3): DAMVIQNPRYQVTQFGKPVTLSCSQTLNHNVMYWYQQKSSQAPKLLFHYYDKDFNNEADTPDNFQSRRPNTSFCFLDIRSPGLGDTAMYLCATSRLSSGVGYTQYFGPGTRLTVL.